This T cell receptor beta chain was retrieved from a study of blood T cell repertoires in COVID-19. Study-level information: Spain, Italy and the United States supplied samples that represented acute and convalescent COVID-19. PBMCs, B-cell-depleted T cells, or T cells were the source of the cDNA or gDNA that made up the material.

Germline CDR1 reads SGHRS; CDR2 reads YFSETQ. The ends were cut back, 0 bases at V and 4 bases at J, with 13 bases in the middle. The CDR3 extends over 15 amino acids. Seattle enrolled patients during active infection and tracked them longitudinally. This table comes from immunoSEQ multiplex PCR, and its TCRdb copy is limited to in-frame clones, with some not included. Here the sample spans some 390,000 clones, 80% to 90% being singletons. The sequencing sample was made of peripheral blood. The receptor comes from a woman aged 60-75 years with COVID-19, enrolled during active disease. The chain has TRBV5-1 and TRBJ1-1, with D possibly matching TRBD1 (6 bases). DNA for the CDR3: TGCGCCAGCAGCTTGGCGGCGGGGGCAGGCACTGAAGCTTTCTTT. Translating it yields CASSLAAGAGTEAFF.